Here is one T cell receptor beta chain with its context. Antigen unknown. The source of the sample is a study of T cells after yellow fever vaccination. The overall study: Those fractions that held only low numbers of cells were prepared using the SMART-Seq v4 Ultra Low Input RNA kit.

In making TCR cDNA, 5'RACE template switching added a universal primer site and UMIs to it. From the 5' RACE reads, TCRdb called clonotypes with MiXCR, one entry per CDR3 protein. The sample carries approximately 550,000 distinct CDR3 sequences, approximately 13% recorded once. Study observations and caveats: Reappearing after the booster were most of the clones from primary vaccination (about 96% CD4, 70% to 90% CD8). Researchers report a weaker secondary response that nonetheless peaked faster, day 5 versus 15.

The CDR3 is 17 residues long. Germline-derived CDR1 and CDR2 are LGHNT and FRNRAP. The V end was cut by 6 bases, the J end by 0 bases, with 15 bases between. The chain carries TRBV12-5 and TRBJ2-6; D perhaps matches TRBD1 (6 bases). This receptor was obtained from a man aged 30-40 years who received the YFV17D yellow fever vaccine. The material was PBMCs, obtained on the day of the yellow fever booster vaccination. The CDR3 bases are TGTGCTAGTGGGGGACATCCTTCAAGCTCTGGGGCCAACGTCCTGACTTTC. The encoded protein is CASGGHPSSSGANVLTF.